Presented here are 3 T cell receptor beta chains from one specimen sequenced in a study of CD8 T cells in ankylosing spondylitis (dated by TCRdb to 2016 to 2017). Receptor libraries were prepared by 5' RACE. TCRdb names Illumina HiSeq 2500 as the instrument used. The raw public reads went through TCRdb reprocessing: fastp at Q25, MiXCR clone calling, in-frame beta chains kept. One record per CDR3 amino acid sequence lists the most common genes and DNA. Present in this sample are more than 300,000 distinct CDR3 sequences, 6.5% to 10% of which were seen just once. About 14% of the sample belongs to the ten largest clones. Their antigen targets remain unknown. Broad study findings and their caveats: A TCR beta motif of several highly homologous amino acid variants appeared characteristic of blood from ankylosing spondylitis patients.

The sample was blood, either unsorted or a sorted T cell fraction (not recorded which). Source of these receptors: a male donor with ankylosing spondylitis.

The sample holds many counts of this clonotype. The chain joins TRBV6-1 to TRBJ2-1, with a tentative D call TRBD2 (5 bases). Trimming removed 10 bases at V and 4 bases at J, with 17 bases between. Germline CDR1 and CDR2: MNHNS and SASEGT. The CDR3 sequence is 14 residues long. CDR3 in DNA: TGTGCCACCAGGCGGGCCCGCCGGTACAATGAGCAGTTCTTC. Translated, it gives CATRRARRYNEQFF.

J is TRBJ2-1 and V is TRBV7-3; weak D call: TRBD2 (5 bases). In germline, CDR1 is SGHTA, CDR2 FQGTGA. The CDR3 spans 15 residues. The germline V and J ends were trimmed by 0 bases and 13 bases, with 19 bases remaining between them. CDR3 sequence (DNA): TGTGCCAGCAGCTTAACCGAACTAGAAGACATTGAACAGTTCTTC. Residues: CASSLTELEDIEQFF.

The V and J genes are TRBV18 and TRBJ2-6; D is unclear. The germline V gene has CDR1 KGHSH and CDR2 LQKENI. Deletions cut 3 bases from V and 0 bases from J, with 15 bases between. The length of the CDR3 is 18 residues. CDR3 protein: CASSPLRTGGSGANVLTF. For the CDR3, the DNA is TGTGCCAGCTCACCTCTTCGGACCGGCGGCTCTGGGGCCAACGTCCTGACTTTC.